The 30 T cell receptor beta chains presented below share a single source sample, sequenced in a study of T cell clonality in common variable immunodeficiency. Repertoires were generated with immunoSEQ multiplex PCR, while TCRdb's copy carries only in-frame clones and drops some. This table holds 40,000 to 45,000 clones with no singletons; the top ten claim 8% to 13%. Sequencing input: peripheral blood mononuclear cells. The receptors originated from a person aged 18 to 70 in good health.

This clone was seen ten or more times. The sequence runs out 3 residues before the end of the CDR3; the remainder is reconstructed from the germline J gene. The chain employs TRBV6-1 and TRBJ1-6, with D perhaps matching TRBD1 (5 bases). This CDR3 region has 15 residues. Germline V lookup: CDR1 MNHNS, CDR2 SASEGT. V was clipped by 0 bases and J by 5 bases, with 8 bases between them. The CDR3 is CASSEAGQDNSPLHF. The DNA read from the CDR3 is TGTGCCAGCAGTGAAGCGGGGCAGGATAATTCACCC.

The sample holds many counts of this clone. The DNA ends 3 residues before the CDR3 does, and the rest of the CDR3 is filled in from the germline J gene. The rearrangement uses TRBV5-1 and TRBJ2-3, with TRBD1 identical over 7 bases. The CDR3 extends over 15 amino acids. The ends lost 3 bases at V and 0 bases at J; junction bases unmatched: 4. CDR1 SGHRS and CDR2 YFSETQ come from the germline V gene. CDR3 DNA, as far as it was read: TGCGCCAGCAGCTGGGACAGTACTAGCACAGATACG. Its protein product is CASSWDSTSTDT. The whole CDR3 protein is CASSWDSTSTDTQYF.

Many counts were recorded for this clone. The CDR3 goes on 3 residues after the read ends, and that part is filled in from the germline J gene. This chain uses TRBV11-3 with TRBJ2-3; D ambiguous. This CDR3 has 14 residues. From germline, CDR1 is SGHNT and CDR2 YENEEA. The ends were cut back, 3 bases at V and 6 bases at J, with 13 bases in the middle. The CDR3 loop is CASSFSTTGDTQYF. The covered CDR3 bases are TGTGCCAGCAGCTTTTCCACAACCGGGGATACG. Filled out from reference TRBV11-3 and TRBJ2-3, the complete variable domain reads EAGVVQSPRYKIIEKKQPVAFWCNPISGHNTLYWYLQNLGQGPELLIRYENEEAVDDSQLPKDRFSAERLKGVDSTLKIQPAELGDSAVYLCASSFSTTGDTQYFGPGTRLTVL.

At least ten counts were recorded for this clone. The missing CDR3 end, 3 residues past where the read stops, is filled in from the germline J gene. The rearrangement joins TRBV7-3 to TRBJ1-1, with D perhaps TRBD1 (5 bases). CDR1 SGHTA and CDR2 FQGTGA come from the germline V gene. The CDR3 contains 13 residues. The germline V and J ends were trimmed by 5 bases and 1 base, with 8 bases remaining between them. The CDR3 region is CASSMQGNTEAFF. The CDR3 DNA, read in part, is TGTGCCAGCAGCATGCAGGGGAACACTGAA.

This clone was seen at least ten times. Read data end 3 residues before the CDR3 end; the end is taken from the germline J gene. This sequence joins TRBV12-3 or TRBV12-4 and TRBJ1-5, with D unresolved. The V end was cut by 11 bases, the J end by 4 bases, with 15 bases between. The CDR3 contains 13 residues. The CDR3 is CASRSRGNQPQHF. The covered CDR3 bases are TGTGCCTCCCGGTCCCGGGGAAATCAGCCC.

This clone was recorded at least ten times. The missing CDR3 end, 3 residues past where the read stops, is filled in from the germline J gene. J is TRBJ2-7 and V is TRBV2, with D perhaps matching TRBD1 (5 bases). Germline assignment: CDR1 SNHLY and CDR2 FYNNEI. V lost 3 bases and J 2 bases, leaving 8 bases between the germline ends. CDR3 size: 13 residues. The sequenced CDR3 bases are TGTGCCAGCAGTGAGGCCAGGGCCTACGAG. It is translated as CASSEARAYE. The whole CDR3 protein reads CASSEARAYEQYF.

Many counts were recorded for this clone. The CDR3 reads CASSPPYYGYTF. The DNA read from the CDR3 is TGCGCCAGCAGTCCTCCCTATTATGGC. The chain is built from TRBV23-1 and TRBJ1-2; D remains unclear. The missing CDR3 end, 3 residues past where the read stops, is filled in from the germline J gene. TRBV23-1 qualifies as an ORF whose function is uncertain. The V gene lost 4 bases and the J gene lost 5 bases, with 8 bases spanning the gap. The CDR3 is made up of 12 amino acids.

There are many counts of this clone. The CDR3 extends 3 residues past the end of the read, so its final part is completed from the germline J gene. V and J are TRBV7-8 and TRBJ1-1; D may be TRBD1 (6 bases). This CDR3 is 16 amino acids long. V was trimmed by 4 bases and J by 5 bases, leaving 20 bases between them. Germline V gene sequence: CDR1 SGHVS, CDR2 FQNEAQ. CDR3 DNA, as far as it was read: TGTGCCAGCAGCTATCGAAGGCGGGGGCAATGGACTGAA. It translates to CASSYRRRGQWTE. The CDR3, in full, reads CASSYRRRGQWTEAFF.

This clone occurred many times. The part of the CDR3 DNA that was read is TGTGCCAGCAGGACTGGGAACACTGAA. Encoded protein: CASRTGNTE. The whole CDR3 region reads CASRTGNTEAFF. The chain carries TRBV10-3 and TRBJ1-1, with unresolved D. The CDR3 end lies 3 residues beyond the end of the read and is filled in from the germline J gene. The V end was cut by 10 bases, the J end by 1 base, with 10 bases between. Germline assignment: CDR1 ENHRY and CDR2 SYGVKD. The CDR3 loop spans 12 amino acids.

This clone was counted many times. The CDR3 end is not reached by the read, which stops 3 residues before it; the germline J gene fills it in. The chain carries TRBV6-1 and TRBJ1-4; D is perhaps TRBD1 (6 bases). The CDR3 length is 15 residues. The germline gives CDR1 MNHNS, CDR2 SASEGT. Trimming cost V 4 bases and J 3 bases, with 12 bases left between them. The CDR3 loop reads CASSGRGGANEKLFF. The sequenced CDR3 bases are TGTGCCAGCAGTGGGAGAGGGGGGGCTAATGAAAAA.

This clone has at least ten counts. The CDR3 spells CASSGGQNTGELFF. Incomplete CDR3 DNA: TGTGCCAGCAGTGGGGGACAGAACACCGGGGAG. The rearrangement uses TRBV6-4 and TRBJ2-2; tentative D call: TRBD1 (6 bases). The read stops 3 residues short of the end of the CDR3; the missing end is completed from the germline J gene. Germline V lookup: CDR1 MRHNA, CDR2 SNTAGT. The V and J ends lost 4 bases and 1 base respectively, with 7 bases between them. The CDR3 has 14 residues.

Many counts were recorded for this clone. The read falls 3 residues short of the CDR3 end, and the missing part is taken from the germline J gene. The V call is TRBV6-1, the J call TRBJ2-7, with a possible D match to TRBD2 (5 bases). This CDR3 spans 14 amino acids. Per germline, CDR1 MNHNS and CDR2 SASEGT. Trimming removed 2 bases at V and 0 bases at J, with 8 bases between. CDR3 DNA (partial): TGTGCCAGCAGTGAAACGGGGTTCTCCTACGAG. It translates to CASSETGFSYE. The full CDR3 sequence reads CASSETGFSYEQYF.

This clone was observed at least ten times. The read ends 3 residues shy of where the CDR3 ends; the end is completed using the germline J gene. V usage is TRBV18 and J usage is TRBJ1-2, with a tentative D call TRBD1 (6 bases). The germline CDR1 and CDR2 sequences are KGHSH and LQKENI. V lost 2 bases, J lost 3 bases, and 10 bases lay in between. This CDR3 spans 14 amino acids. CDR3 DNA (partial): TGTGCCAGCTCACCATCAGGGGTTGACTATGGC. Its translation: CASSPSGVDYG. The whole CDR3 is CASSPSGVDYGYTF.

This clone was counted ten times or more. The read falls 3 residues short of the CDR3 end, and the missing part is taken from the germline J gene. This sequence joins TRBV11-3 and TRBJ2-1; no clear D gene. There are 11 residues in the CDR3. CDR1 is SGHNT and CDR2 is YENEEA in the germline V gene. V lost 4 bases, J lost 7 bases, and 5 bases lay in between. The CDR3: CASSSFNEQFF. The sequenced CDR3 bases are TGTGCCAGCAGCTCGTTTAATGAG.

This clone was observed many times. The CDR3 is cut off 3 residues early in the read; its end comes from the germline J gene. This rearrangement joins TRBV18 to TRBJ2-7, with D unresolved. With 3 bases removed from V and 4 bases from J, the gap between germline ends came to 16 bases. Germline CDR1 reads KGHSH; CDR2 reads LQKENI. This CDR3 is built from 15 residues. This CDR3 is CASSPRQYSSYEQYF. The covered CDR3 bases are TGTGCCAGCTCACCCCGACAATATTCATCGTACGAG.

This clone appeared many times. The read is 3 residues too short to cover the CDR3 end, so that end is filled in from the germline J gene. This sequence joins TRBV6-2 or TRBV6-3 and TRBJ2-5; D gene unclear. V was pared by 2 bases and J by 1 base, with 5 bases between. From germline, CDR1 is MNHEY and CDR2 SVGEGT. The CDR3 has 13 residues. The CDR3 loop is CASSYAAQETQYF. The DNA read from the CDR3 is TGTGCCAGCAGTTACGCGGCCCAAGAGACC.

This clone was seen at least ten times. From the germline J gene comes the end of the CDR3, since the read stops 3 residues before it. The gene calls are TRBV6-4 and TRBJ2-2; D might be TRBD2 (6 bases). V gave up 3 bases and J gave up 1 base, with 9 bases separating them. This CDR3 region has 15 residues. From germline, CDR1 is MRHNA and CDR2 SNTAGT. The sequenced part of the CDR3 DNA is TGTGCCAGCAGTGATAGCGGAGGGAACACCGGGGAG. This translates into CASSDSGGNTGE. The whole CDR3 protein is CASSDSGGNTGELFF.

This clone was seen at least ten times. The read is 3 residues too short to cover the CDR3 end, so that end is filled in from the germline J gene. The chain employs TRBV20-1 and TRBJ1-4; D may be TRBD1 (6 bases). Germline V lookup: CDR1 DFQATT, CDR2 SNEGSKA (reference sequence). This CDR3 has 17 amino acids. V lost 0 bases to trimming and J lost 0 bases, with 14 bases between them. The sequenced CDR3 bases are TGCAGTGCTAGAGAGGGAGGCAGGGGACCAACTAATGAAAAA. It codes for CSAREGGRGPTNEK. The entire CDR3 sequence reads CSAREGGRGPTNEKLFF.

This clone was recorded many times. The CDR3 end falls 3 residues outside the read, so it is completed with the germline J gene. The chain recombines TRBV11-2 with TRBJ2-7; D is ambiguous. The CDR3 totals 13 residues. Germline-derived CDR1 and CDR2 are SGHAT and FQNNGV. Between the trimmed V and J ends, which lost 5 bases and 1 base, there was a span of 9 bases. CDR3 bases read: TGTGCCAGCAGCCGCAGCGCTTCCTACGAG. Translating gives CASSRSASYE. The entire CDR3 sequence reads CASSRSASYEQYF. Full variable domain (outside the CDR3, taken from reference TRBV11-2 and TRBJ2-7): EAGVAQSPRYKIIEKRQSVAFWCNPISGHATLYWYQQILGQGPKLLIQFQNNGVVDDSQLPKDRFSAERLKGVDSTLKIQPAKLEDSAVYLCASSRSASYEQYFGPGTRLTVT.

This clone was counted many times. The CDR3: CASSLSTGAYEQYF. The sequenced CDR3 bases are TGTGCCAGCAGCTTAAGTACAGGGGCCTACGAG. This chain joins TRBV7-2 and TRBJ2-7; 7 nucleotides align to TRBD1. Read coverage stops 3 residues before the CDR3 terminus; the germline J gene supplies the remainder. There are 14 residues in the CDR3. The junction had 3 bases not matched to a gene; V was cut back by 2 bases and J by 2 bases. Germline CDR1 is SGHTA and CDR2 is FQGNSA.

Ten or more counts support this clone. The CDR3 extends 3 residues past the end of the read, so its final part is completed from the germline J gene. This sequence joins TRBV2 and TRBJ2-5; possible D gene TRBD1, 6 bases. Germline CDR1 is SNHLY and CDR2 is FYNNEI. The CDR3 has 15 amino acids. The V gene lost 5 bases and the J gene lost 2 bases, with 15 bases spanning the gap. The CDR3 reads CASSPTVRGQETQYF. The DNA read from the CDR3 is TGTGCCAGCAGTCCCACGGTCAGGGGTCAAGAGACC.

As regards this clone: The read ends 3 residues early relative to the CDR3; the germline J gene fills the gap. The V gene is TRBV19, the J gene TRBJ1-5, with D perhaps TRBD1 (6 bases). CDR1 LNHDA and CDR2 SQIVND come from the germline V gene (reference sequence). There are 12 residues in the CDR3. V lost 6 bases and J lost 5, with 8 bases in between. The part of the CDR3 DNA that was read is TGTGCCAGTAGGACAGGCCATCAGCCC. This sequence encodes CASRTGHQP. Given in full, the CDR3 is CASRTGHQPQHF.

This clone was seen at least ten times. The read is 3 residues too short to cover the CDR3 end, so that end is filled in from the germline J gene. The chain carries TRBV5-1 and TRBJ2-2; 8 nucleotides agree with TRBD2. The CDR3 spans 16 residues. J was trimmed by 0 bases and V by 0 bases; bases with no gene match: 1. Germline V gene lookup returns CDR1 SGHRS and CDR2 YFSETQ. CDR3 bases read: TGCGCCAGCAGCTTGGCGACTAGCGCGAACACCGGGGAG. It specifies CASSLATSANTGE. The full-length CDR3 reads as CASSLATSANTGELFF.

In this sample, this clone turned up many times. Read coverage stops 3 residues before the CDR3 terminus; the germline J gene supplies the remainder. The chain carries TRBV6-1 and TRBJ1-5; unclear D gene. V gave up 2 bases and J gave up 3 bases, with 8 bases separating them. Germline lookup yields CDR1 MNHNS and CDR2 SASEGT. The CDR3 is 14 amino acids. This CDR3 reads CASSERAANQPQHF. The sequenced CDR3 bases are TGTGCCAGCAGTGAAAGGGCAGCCAATCAGCCC.

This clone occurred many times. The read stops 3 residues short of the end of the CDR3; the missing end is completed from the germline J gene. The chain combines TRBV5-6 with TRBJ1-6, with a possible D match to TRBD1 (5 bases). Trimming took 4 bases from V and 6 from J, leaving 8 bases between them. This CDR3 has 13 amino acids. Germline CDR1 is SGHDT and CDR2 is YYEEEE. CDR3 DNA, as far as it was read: TGTGCCAGCAGCCAGACAGTTAATTCACCC. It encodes CASSQTVNSP. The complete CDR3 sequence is CASSQTVNSPLHF.

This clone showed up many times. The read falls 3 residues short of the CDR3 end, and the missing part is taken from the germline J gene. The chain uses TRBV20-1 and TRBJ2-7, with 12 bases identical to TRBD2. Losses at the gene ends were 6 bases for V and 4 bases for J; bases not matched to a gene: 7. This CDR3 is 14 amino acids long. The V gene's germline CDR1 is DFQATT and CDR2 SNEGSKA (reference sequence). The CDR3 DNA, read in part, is TGCAGTGCCAAACTAGCGGGAGGAAGGTACGAG. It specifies CSAKLAGGRYE. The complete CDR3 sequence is CSAKLAGGRYEQYF.

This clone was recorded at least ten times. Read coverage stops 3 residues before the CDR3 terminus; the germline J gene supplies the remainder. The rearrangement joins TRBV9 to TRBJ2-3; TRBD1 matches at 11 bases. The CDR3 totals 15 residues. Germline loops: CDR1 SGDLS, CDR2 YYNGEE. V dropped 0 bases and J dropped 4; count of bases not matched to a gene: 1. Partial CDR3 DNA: TGTGCCAGCAGCGTAGGGGACAGGGGGGCAGATACG. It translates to CASSVGDRGADT. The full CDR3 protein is CASSVGDRGADTQYF.

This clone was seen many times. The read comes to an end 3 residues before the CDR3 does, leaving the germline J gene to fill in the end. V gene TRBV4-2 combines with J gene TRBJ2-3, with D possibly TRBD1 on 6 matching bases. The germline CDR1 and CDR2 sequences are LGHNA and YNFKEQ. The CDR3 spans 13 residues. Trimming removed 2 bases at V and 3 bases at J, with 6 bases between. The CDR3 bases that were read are TGTGCCAGCAGCCAAACAGGGACAGATACG. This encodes CASSQTGTDT. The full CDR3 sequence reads CASSQTGTDTQYF.

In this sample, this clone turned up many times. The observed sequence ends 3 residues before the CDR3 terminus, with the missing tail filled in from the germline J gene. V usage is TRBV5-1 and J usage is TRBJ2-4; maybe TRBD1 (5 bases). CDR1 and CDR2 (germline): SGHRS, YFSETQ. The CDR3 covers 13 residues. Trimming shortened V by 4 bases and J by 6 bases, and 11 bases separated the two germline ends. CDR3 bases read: TGCGCCAGCAGCAAGGGGAACGTAAACATT. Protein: CASSKGNVNI. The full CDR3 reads CASSKGNVNIQYF.

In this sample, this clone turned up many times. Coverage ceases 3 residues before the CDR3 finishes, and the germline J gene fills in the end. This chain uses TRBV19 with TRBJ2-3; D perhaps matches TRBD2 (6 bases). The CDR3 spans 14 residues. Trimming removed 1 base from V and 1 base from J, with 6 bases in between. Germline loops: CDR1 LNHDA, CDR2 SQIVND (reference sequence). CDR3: CASSIAGGTDTQYF. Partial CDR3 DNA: TGTGCCAGTAGTATAGCGGGGGGCACAGATACG.